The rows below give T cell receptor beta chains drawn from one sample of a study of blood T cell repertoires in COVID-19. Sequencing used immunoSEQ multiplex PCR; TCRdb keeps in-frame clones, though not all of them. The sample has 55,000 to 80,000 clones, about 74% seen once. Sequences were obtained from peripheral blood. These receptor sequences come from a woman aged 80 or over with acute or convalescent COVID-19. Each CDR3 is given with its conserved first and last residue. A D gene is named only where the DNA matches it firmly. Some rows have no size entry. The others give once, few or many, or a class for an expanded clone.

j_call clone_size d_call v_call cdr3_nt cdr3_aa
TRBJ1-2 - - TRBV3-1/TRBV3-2 TGTGCCAGCAGCCAAGGGGGGCGGAAGTTATATGGCTACACCTTC CASSQGGRKLYGYTF
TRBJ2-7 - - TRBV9 TGTGCCAGCAGCGTAGGATCTGAGACCTACGAGCAGTACTTC CASSVGSETYEQYF
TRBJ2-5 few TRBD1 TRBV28 TGTGCCAGCAGTTCCCCCGGACAGGGGACGAAGACCCAGTACTTC CASSSPGQGTKTQYF
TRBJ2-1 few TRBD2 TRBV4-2 TGTGCCAGCAGCCAGGGGACTAGCGGGAGCTCCTACAATGAGCAGTTCTTC CASSQGTSGSSYNEQFF
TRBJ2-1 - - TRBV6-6 TGTGCCAGCAACCAACAGGTTCCCGACAATGAGCAGTTCTTC CASNQQVPDNEQFF
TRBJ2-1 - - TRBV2 TGTGCCAGCAGTGAGAGGGTGCCCGCTTACAATGAGCAGTTCTTC CASSERVPAYNEQFF
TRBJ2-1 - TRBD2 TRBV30 TGTGCTTGGACCGAGACTAGCGGGCTATACAATGAGCAGTTCTTC CAWTETSGLYNEQFF
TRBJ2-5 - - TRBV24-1 TGTGCCACCAGTGATGGGGGCGCAGGGGCCATAGAGACCCAGTACTTC CATSDGGAGAIETQYF
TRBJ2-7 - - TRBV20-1 TGCAGTGCTAGTGGCCCTGGACAGCCTGGACTGTACGAGCAGTACTTC CSASGPGQPGLYEQYF
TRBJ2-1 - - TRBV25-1 TGTGCCAGCAGCCACAGGGGGGGGCTGAAAGAGCAGTTCTTC CASSHRGGLKEQFF
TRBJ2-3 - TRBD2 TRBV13 TGTGCCAGCAGCTCGAGACTAGCGGGAGTTAAAGATACGCAGTATTTT CASSSRLAGVKDTQYF
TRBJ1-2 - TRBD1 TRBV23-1 TGCGCCAGCAGTCAATCGGGGACAGGGCGATTAAACTATGGCTACACCTTC CASSQSGTGRLNYGYTF
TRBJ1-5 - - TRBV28 TGTGCCAGCAGTGGGGCAGGAACGGTCCATCAGCCCCAGCATTTT CASSGAGTVHQPQHF
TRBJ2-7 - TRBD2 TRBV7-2 TGTGCCAGCAGCTTAGATACTAGCGTAACCTACGAGCAGTACTTC CASSLDTSVTYEQYF